The 22 T cell receptor beta chains below come from one sample, sequenced in a study of technical replicates of blood from several donors. Only in-frame clones appear in the TCRdb table, and some are missing; sequencing was by immunoSEQ multiplex PCR. The data contain 70,000 to 80,000 clones, about nine tenths of them singletons. Sequenced input: T cells isolated from PBMCs. Receptors originate from a human donor in good health. Some clones in this sample may be carry-over from other donors' samples.

The chain employs TRBV4-1 and TRBJ2-1; D is unresolved. Looked up from germline, CDR1 is MGHRA and CDR2 is YSYEKL. The V end was cut by 0 bases, the J end by 4 bases, with 10 bases between. CDR3 length: 15 amino acids. In nucleotides, the CDR3 is TGCGCCAGCAGCCAAGATTTCGGCAGGTACAATGAGCAGTTCTTC. This encodes CASSQDFGRYNEQFF.

The V gene is TRBV9, the J gene TRBJ1-1; perhaps TRBD1 as D (6 bases). CDR1 SGDLS and CDR2 YYNGEE come from the germline V gene. V lost 0 bases and J 3 bases, leaving 15 bases between the germline ends. This CDR3 is built from 16 residues. CDR3 DNA sequence: TGTGCCAGCAGCGTAGATCCCGTTCCAGGGGACACTGAAGCTTTCTTT. Amino acid sequence: CASSVDPVPGDTEAFF.

The chain employs TRBV19 and TRBJ2-7, with D possibly being TRBD1 (7 bases). The CDR3 is 14 residues long. Germline CDR1 is LNHDA and CDR2 is SQIVND (reference sequence). Trimming stripped 4 bases from V and 3 bases from J, with 13 bases between. The CDR3 DNA reads as TGTGCCAGTAGTAAAGCAGGGGGGTTCTACGAGCAGTACTTC. Translation: CASSKAGGFYEQYF.

J is TRBJ2-7 and V is TRBV5-4, with D unclear. Germline CDR1 and CDR2: SGHNT and YYREEE (reference sequence). V was trimmed by 4 bases and J by 1 base, leaving 6 bases between them. There are 12 residues in the CDR3. The CDR3 loop is CASSPRSYEQYF. The CDR3 DNA reads TGTGCCAGCAGCCCCAGGTCCTACGAGCAGTACTTC.

This chain uses TRBV10-3 with TRBJ2-7; 10 nucleotides line up with TRBD1. V shed 9 bases, J shed 9 bases, and the junction held 11 bases outside the gene matches. Germline CDR1 and CDR2: ENHRY and SYGVKD. This CDR3 is built from 13 residues. CDR3 amino acids: CAMGTGALFGQYF. CDR3 in DNA: TGTGCCATGGGGACAGGGGCCCTTTTTGGGCAGTACTTC.

V and J are TRBV12-5 and TRBJ1-1; 8 bases line up with TRBD1. Looked up from germline, CDR1 is LGHNT and CDR2 is FRNRAP. The CDR3 extends over 12 amino acids. J lost 3 bases, V lost 9 bases, and 3 bases had no gene match. CDR3 loop: CASEGQDTEAFF. The CDR3 DNA reads TGTGCTAGCGAGGGACAGGACACTGAAGCTTTCTTT.

This clone is a singleton in its sample. CDR3 amino acids: CASSPEGVSYNEQFF. As DNA, the CDR3 is TGTGCCAGCAGCCCCGAAGGGGTGTCCTACAATGAGCAGTTCTTC. The chain is built from TRBV9 and TRBJ2-1; tentatively, D is TRBD1 (5 bases). V was pared by 4 bases and J by 1 base, with 12 bases between. This CDR3 is built from 15 residues. CDR1 is SGDLS, CDR2 YYNGEE, per germline.

The V gene is TRBV4-1, the J gene TRBJ2-5, with TRBD2 matching 10 bases. Losses at the gene ends were 1 base for V and 1 base for J; bases not matched to a gene: 6. The CDR3 contains 17 residues. CDR1 is MGHRA and CDR2 is YSYEKL in the germline V gene. The CDR3: CASSQAPSGGTQETQYF. In DNA form, the CDR3 reads TGCGCCAGCAGCCAAGCGCCTAGCGGGGGAACCCAAGAGACCCAGTACTTC.

The chain links TRBV25-1 to TRBJ2-7; D is perhaps TRBD1 (5 bases). V was pared by 4 bases and J by 8 bases, with 12 bases between. This CDR3 spans 12 amino acids. Germline assignment: CDR1 MGHDK and CDR2 SYGVNS. In DNA, the CDR3 is TGTGCCAGCAGTGTGCAAGGACAAAAGCAGTACTTC. Residues: CASSVQGQKQYF.

The gene calls are TRBV10-3 and TRBJ1-2; TRBD1 matches at 8 bases. The trim removed 11 bases at V and 5 bases at J, leaving 10 bases unmatched. Germline values: CDR1 ENHRY, CDR2 SYGVKD. CDR3 size: 13 residues. The CDR3 nucleotides are TGTGCCGTCACAGGGGGTTGGATGTATGGCTACACCTTC. This gives the protein CAVTGGWMYGYTF.

The rearrangement links TRBV7-9 to TRBJ2-7, with D hard to call. Deletions cut 2 bases from V and 7 bases from J, with 6 bases between. CDR3 length: 11 amino acids. Germline V lookup: CDR1 SEHNR, CDR2 FQNEAQ (reference sequence). The CDR3 nucleotides are TGTGCCAGCAGCTTAATCGGGGAGCAGTACTTC. Amino acids: CASSLIGEQYF. The variable domain in full, completed from reference TRBV7-9 and TRBJ2-7, reads DTGVSQNPRHKITKRGQNVTFRCDPISEHNRLYWYRQTLGQGPEFLTYFQNEAQLEKSRLLSDRFSAERPKGSFSTLEIQRTEQGDSAMYLCASSLIGEQYFGPGTRLTVT.

The rearrangement links TRBV6-5 to TRBJ2-7; tentatively, D is TRBD1 (6 bases). The CDR3 loop spans 14 amino acids. Trimming removed 6 bases from V and 2 bases from J, with 14 bases in between. Germline CDR1 reads MNHEY; CDR2 reads SVGAGI. The DNA for the CDR3 is TGTGCCAGCAGCACTACCAGGGGCCCCTACGAGCAGTACTTC. Residues: CASSTTRGPYEQYF.

CDR3 residues: CASRTGGYGYTF. CDR3 DNA: TGTGCCAGCAGGACAGGGGGCTATGGCTACACCTTC. The chain carries TRBV27 and TRBJ1-2, with TRBD1 matching over 9 bases. In germline, CDR1 is MNHEY, CDR2 SMNVEV (reference sequence). V was pared by 6 bases and J by 4 bases, with 0 bases of the junction left unmatched. CDR3 length: 12 amino acids.

The V gene is TRBV4-1, the J gene TRBJ2-1; TRBD2 aligns across 8 bases. The CDR3 contains 15 residues. V shed 4 bases and J 2 bases; nucleotides not matched to a gene: 4. The germline gives CDR1 MGHRA, CDR2 YSYEKL. CDR3 bases: TGCGCCAGCAGCCCCACTAGCGGTACCTACAATGAGCAGTTCTTC. Its protein is CASSPTSGTYNEQFF.

This clone was recorded only once. This chain uses TRBV15 with TRBJ2-3, with 11 bases aligning to TRBD2. The length of the CDR3 is 20 residues. The trim removed 1 base at V and 2 bases at J, leaving 14 bases unmatched. Germline CDR1 and CDR2: LNHNV and YYDKDF (reference sequence). CDR3 in amino acids: CATSRGRLAGLTSPTDTQYF. The CDR3 DNA sequence: TGTGCCACCAGCAGAGGCAGACTAGCGGGGCTAACTAGTCCCACAGATACGCAGTATTTT.

V and J are TRBV7-2 and TRBJ2-1; 10 bases are shared with TRBD2. CDR3 size: 15 residues. Trimming removed 0 bases from V and 6 bases from J; junction bases left unmatched: 2. CDR1 and CDR2 from the germline V gene are SGHTA and FQGNSA. Here the CDR3 reads CASSLASGRVNEQFF. CDR3 in DNA: TGTGCCAGCAGCTTAGCCAGCGGGAGGGTCAATGAGCAGTTCTTC.

J is TRBJ1-1 and V is TRBV4-1, with 10 bases identical to TRBD1. The length of the CDR3 is 17 residues. The ends lost 3 bases at V and 11 bases at J; junction bases unmatched: 18. Germline CDR1 reads MGHRA; CDR2 reads YSYEKL. CDR3 sequence reads: CASSQYYRDRGGSGAFF. The CDR3 DNA sequence: TGCGCCAGCAGCCAGTACTACCGGGACAGGGGCGGCTCTGGGGCTTTCTTT.

This clone was seen a handful of times. The chain uses TRBV28 and TRBJ1-2; D unresolved. Germline V gene lookup returns CDR1 MDHEN and CDR2 SYDVKM. Between the trimmed V and J ends, which lost 8 bases and 6 bases, there was a span of 10 bases. This CDR3 is built from 11 residues. This chain's CDR3 is CASGLEDGYTF. The CDR3 DNA sequence: TGTGCCAGCGGGCTTGAAGATGGCTACACCTTC.

The chain uses TRBV19 and TRBJ2-2; 10 bases map to TRBD2. CDR3 length: 14 amino acids. Per germline, CDR1 LNHDA and CDR2 SQIVND (reference sequence). The J segment lost 3 bases and the V segment lost 7 bases, leaving 2 bases of the junction unmatched. For the CDR3, the DNA is TGTGCCAGTAAAGCGGGGGGGGACACCGGGGAGCTGTTTTTT. Amino acid sequence: CASKAGGDTGELFF.

The rearrangement links TRBV7-9 to TRBJ1-2, with 8 bases that match TRBD1. From germline, CDR1 is SEHNR and CDR2 FQNEAQ (reference sequence). V was clipped by 1 base and J by 4 bases; unmatched bases: 11. CDR3 length: 17 amino acids. The CDR3: CASSLDRGFGQGYGYTF. The CDR3 nucleotides read TGTGCCAGCAGCTTAGATAGGGGTTTCGGACAGGGCTATGGCTACACCTTC.

J is TRBJ2-3 and V is TRBV28; D possibly corresponds to TRBD1 (6 bases). This CDR3 is 15 amino acids long. V was cut by 6 bases and J by 2 bases, with 15 bases left in between. The germline gives CDR1 MDHEN, CDR2 SYDVKM. As DNA, the CDR3 is TGTGCCAGCAGCTTTGCAGGGGTAAACACAGATACGCAGTATTTT. Protein: CASSFAGVNTDTQYF.

The chain joins TRBV7-9 to TRBJ1-3; no reliable D call. This CDR3 is 14 amino acids long. Germline lookup yields CDR1 SEHNR and CDR2 FQNEAQ (reference sequence). Between the trimmed V and J ends, which lost 3 bases and 4 bases, there was a span of 10 bases. The CDR3 sequence is CASSLAGRGNTIYF. The CDR3 DNA reads as TGTGCCAGCAGCTTGGCCGGGAGGGGAAACACCATATATTTT.